One and the same sample provided the 31 T cell receptor beta chains below, sequenced in a study of early T cells in non-severe SARS-CoV-2 infection. MiXCR, applied by TCRdb to the 5' RACE reads, yields one record per CDR3 protein. Of under 95,000 distinct CDR3 sequences in the sample, over 9.5% were seen once. Sequenced: whole blood. The source of these receptors is an adult who was a healthcare worker with PCR-confirmed SARS-CoV-2 infection or an uninfected control (not recorded which).

This clonotype has ten or more counts. The chain joins TRBV5-1 to TRBJ1-1, with 11 bases identical to TRBD1. From germline, CDR1 is SGHRS and CDR2 YFSETQ. The CDR3 totals 16 residues. Germline trimming cut 4 bases from V and 5 bases from J; bases unmatched to any gene: 10. This CDR3 reads CASSPGQGALWTEAFF. Written as DNA, the CDR3 is TGCGCCAGCAGCCCAGGACAGGGGGCTTTGTGGACTGAAGCTTTCTTT.

The J gene is TRBJ2-3, the V gene TRBV5-5; D call uncertain. This CDR3 comprises 12 residues. Germline CDR1 SGHKS, CDR2 YYEKEE (reference sequence). V lost 4 bases and J 6 bases, leaving 9 bases between the germline ends. DNA for the CDR3: TGTGCCAGCAGCCACCTCCCCGATACGCAGTATTTT. This gives the protein CASSHLPDTQYF.

This clonotype was seen a few times. The rearrangement links TRBV5-1 to TRBJ2-3; D tentatively fits TRBD1 or TRBD2 (5 bases each). With 2 bases removed from V and 5 bases from J, the gap between germline ends came to 12 bases. The CDR3 totals 14 residues. Per germline, CDR1 SGHRS and CDR2 YFSETQ. This chain's CDR3 is CASSLQEDVDTQYF. For the CDR3, the DNA is TGCGCCAGCAGCTTACAGGAGGACGTAGATACGCAGTATTTT.

This clonotype was counted ten times or more. The J gene is TRBJ2-1, the V gene TRBV20-1; 10 bases match TRBD2. The CDR3 is made up of 16 amino acids. In germline, CDR1 is DFQATT, CDR2 SNEGSKA (reference sequence). The J segment lost 11 bases and the V segment lost 3 bases, leaving 16 bases of the junction unmatched. The CDR3 bases are TGCAGTGCTAGGAGGTCACTAGCGGGGCCCTTCAGTAAGCAGTTCTTC. It specifies CSARRSLAGPFSKQFF.

This clonotype was detected ten times or more. The chain has TRBV6-2 or TRBV6-3 and TRBJ2-1; D perhaps matches TRBD2 (6 bases). The CDR3 spans 17 residues. With 0 bases removed from V and 0 bases from J, the gap between germline ends came to 12 bases. Germline V gene data show CDR1 as MNHEY and CDR2 as SVGEGT. The CDR3 here is CASSYSIGTHSYNEQFF. Here the CDR3 DNA reads TGTGCCAGCAGTTACTCGATAGGGACTCACTCCTACAATGAGCAGTTCTTC.

Ten or more counts support this clonotype. CDR3 bases: TGTGCCAGCAGCTTCCCAACAGGGAATGGCTACACCTTC. Protein product: CASSFPTGNGYTF. The rearrangement links TRBV11-2 to TRBJ1-2, with D maybe TRBD1 (6 bases). V was shortened by 3 bases and J by 6 bases, with 11 bases between the two germline ends. The CDR3 has 13 amino acids. Germline CDR1 is SGHAT and CDR2 is FQNNGV.

In its sample, this clonotype was seen once. The chain has TRBV11-3 and TRBJ2-2, with D possibly being TRBD1 or TRBD2 (6 bases each). Trimming shortened V by 3 bases and J by 7 bases, and 18 bases separated the two germline ends. Looked up from germline, CDR1 is SGHNT and CDR2 is YENEEA. The CDR3 runs to 16 residues. The CDR3 spells CASSFPGARGVGELFF. The DNA for the CDR3 is TGTGCCAGCAGCTTCCCAGGGGCGCGGGGTGTCGGGGAGCTGTTTTTT.

This clonotype was seen many times. The rearrangement uses TRBV28 and TRBJ1-2, with D perhaps matching TRBD1 (6 bases). The CDR3 covers 18 residues. Deletions cut 4 bases from V and 2 bases from J, with 23 bases between. Looked up from germline, CDR1 is MDHEN and CDR2 is SYDVKM. The CDR3 region has the DNA TGTGCCAGCAGTTCCTATAAAGGCTCAGGGGTCGAAAACTATGGCTACACCTTC. Translation: CASSSYKGSGVENYGYTF.

This clonotype was seen only a few times. The V and J genes are TRBV29-1 and TRBJ2-3; 13 bases map to TRBD2. V trimming: 5 bases; J trimming: 4 bases; junction bases outside the gene matches: 9. Germline CDR1 is SQVTM and CDR2 is ANQGSEA. This CDR3 has 16 amino acids. For the CDR3, the DNA is TGCAGCGTTCCTCCACCTGGACTAGCGGGAGCAGATACGCAGTATTTT. Amino acids: CSVPPPGLAGADTQYF.

This clonotype was counted only a few times. V gene TRBV14 combines with J gene TRBJ2-7; unclear D gene. Germline CDR1 is SGHDN and CDR2 is FVKESK. This CDR3 has 13 amino acids. The V end was cut by 3 bases, the J end by 3 bases, with 9 bases between. CDR3: CASSHSVGYEQYF. The CDR3 DNA follows: TGTGCCAGCAGCCACTCCGTCGGCTACGAGCAGTACTTC.

This clonotype came up many times. The chain has TRBV6-5 and TRBJ1-3; unclear D gene. The V end was cut by 4 bases, the J end by 0 bases, with 16 bases between. CDR3 size: 17 residues. Germline loops: CDR1 MNHEY, CDR2 SVGAGI. Written as DNA, the CDR3 is TGTGCCAGCAGTTCCCCCCGGGCCTCGAGCTCTGGAAACACCATATATTTT. Translation gives CASSSPRASSSGNTIYF.

This clonotype showed up just a few times. V gene TRBV5-4 combines with J gene TRBJ2-7, with D perhaps matching TRBD2 (5 bases). V was pared by 3 bases and J by 4 bases, with 14 bases between. Germline V gives CDR1 SGHNT, CDR2 YYREEE (reference sequence). The CDR3 consists of 14 residues. The CDR3 sequence is CASSYQGGRYEQYF. CDR3 sequence (DNA): TGTGCCAGCAGCTACCAAGGAGGAAGGTACGAGCAGTACTTC.

Regarding this clonotype: This clone may be a read error of a much larger clone one base away. The chain joins TRBV28 to TRBJ2-1; D unclear. The CDR3 sequence is 12 residues long. Trimming stripped 5 bases from V and 14 bases from J, with 16 bases between. Germline V lookup: CDR1 MDHEN, CDR2 SYDVKM. In nucleotides, the CDR3 is TGTGCCAGCAGTCTATCCCGGCGGCAGGAGTTCTTC. Protein product: CASSLSRRQEFF.

The chain is built from TRBV18 and TRBJ1-5, with 7 nucleotides matching TRBD1. The CDR3 is 15 residues long. Trimming took 5 bases from V and 5 from J; bases not matched to a gene: 9. The V gene's germline CDR1 is KGHSH and CDR2 LQKENI. CDR3 residues: CASSAPGGWDQPQHF. The CDR3 bases are TGTGCCAGCTCAGCTCCAGGGGGGTGGGATCAGCCCCAGCATTTT.

The J gene is TRBJ2-6, the V gene TRBV28; possibly TRBD2 for D (5 bases). The CDR3 length is 16 residues. CDR1 is MDHEN, CDR2 SYDVKM, per germline. Trimming took 2 bases from V and 2 from J, leaving 10 bases between them. CDR3 nucleotides: TGTGCCAGCAGTTTAGGAGGAGGCGCTGGGGCCAACGTCCTGACTTTC. Protein product: CASSLGGGAGANVLTF.

The rearrangement joins TRBV5-1 to TRBJ2-1; D remains unclear. The CDR3 spans 14 residues. In germline, CDR1 is SGHRS, CDR2 YFSETQ. Between the trimmed V and J ends, which lost 0 bases and 4 bases, there was a span of 8 bases. CDR3 DNA sequence: TGCGCCAGCAGCTTGGAAGGGCCTTACAATGAGCAGTTCTTC. Protein sequence: CASSLEGPYNEQFF.

The table lists this clonotype with a few counts. This chain connects TRBV2 to TRBJ1-1; the D gene is possibly TRBD1 (6 bases). The CDR3 covers 16 residues. The V end was cut by 7 bases, the J end by 0 bases, with 18 bases between. Per the germline V gene, CDR1 is SNHLY and CDR2 is FYNNEI. CDR3 sequence: CASTSQGRPMNTEAFF. Here the CDR3 DNA reads TGTGCCAGCACCAGCCAGGGGAGGCCCATGAACACTGAAGCTTTCTTT.

This sequence joins TRBV11-2 and TRBJ1-3; weak D call: TRBD1 (5 bases). Germline V gene lookup returns CDR1 SGHAT and CDR2 FQNNGV. The V and J ends lost 5 bases and 3 bases respectively, with 20 bases between them. This CDR3 spans 17 amino acids. DNA of the CDR3: TGTGCCAGCAGCCCCCGCCCCCCTCGACAGTTTGGAAACACCATATATTTT. Its protein is CASSPRPPRQFGNTIYF.

There are a few counts of this clonotype. V is TRBV5-1 and J is TRBJ2-5; D tentatively reads TRBD1 or TRBD2 (5 bases each). V was trimmed by 4 bases and J by 0 bases, leaving 10 bases between them. CDR1 SGHRS and CDR2 YFSETQ come from the germline V gene. CDR3 length equals 14 residues. This CDR3 reads CASSRGGYQETQYF. CDR3 DNA: TGCGCCAGCAGCCGGGGCGGGTACCAAGAGACCCAGTACTTC.

This clonotype was counted many times. This chain uses TRBV6-2 or TRBV6-3 with TRBJ1-5; a possible D gene is TRBD1 (6 bases). Germline V gene data show CDR1 as MNHEY and CDR2 as SVGEGT. V lost 7 bases and J 1 base, leaving 14 bases between the germline ends. CDR3 length equals 15 residues. The CDR3 nucleotides are TGTGCCAGCACCCTTGGGGGCGGGAGCAATCAGCCCCAGCATTTT. Its translation is CASTLGGGSNQPQHF.

This clonotype showed up just a few times. The V gene is TRBV7-3, the J gene TRBJ1-1, with D uncertain. With 2 bases removed from V and 4 bases from J, the gap between germline ends came to 14 bases. This CDR3 has 15 amino acids. Germline CDR1 SGHTA, CDR2 FQGTGA. CDR3 amino acids: CASSLGGGSGTEAFF. For the CDR3, the DNA is TGTGCCAGCAGCTTAGGTGGTGGTTCGGGCACTGAAGCTTTCTTT.

The CDR3 region has the DNA TGTGCCAGCAGCAATCGGGGGGTCTGGGAGCAGTACTTC. Amino acid sequence: CASSNRGVWEQYF. This chain connects TRBV7-2 to TRBJ2-7, with 7 bases matching TRBD2. J was trimmed by 7 bases and V by 5 bases; bases with no gene match: 8. CDR3 size: 13 residues. Germline V gene data show CDR1 as SGHTA and CDR2 as FQGNSA.

The rearrangement links TRBV2 to TRBJ2-1; the D gene could be TRBD1 or TRBD2 (5 bases each). Germline values: CDR1 SNHLY, CDR2 FYNNEI. This CDR3 is 15 amino acids long. V lost 6 bases, J lost 9 bases, and 21 bases lay in between. CDR3 residues: CASSFSQGVAGEQFF. In DNA form, the CDR3 reads TGTGCCAGCAGCTTCTCGCAGGGAGTAGCTGGTGAGCAGTTCTTC.

This chain links TRBV12-3 or TRBV12-4 with TRBJ1-2; 12 bases map to TRBD1. With 4 bases clipped from V and 5 bases from J, the junction kept 8 bases outside the gene matches. There are 16 residues in the CDR3. This CDR3 reads CASSSPGTGGAYGYTF. In DNA, the CDR3 is TGTGCCAGCAGTTCACCCGGGACAGGGGGCGCTTATGGCTACACCTTC.

This rearrangement joins TRBV5-6 to TRBJ2-7, with a weak D call TRBD1 (5 bases). Germline CDR1 and CDR2: SGHDT and YYEEEE. The CDR3 contains 14 residues. Trimming removed 5 bases from V and 2 bases from J, with 14 bases in between. The CDR3 is CASRQDQVAYEQYF. The CDR3 DNA reads as TGTGCCAGCAGACAGGACCAGGTGGCCTACGAGCAGTACTTC. The full variable domain, its missing parts supplied by reference TRBV5-6 and TRBJ2-7, is DAGVTQSPTHLIKTRGQQVTLRCSPKSGHDTVSWYQQALGQGPQFIFQYYEEEERQRGNFPDRFSGHQFPNYSSELNVNALLLGDSALYLCASRQDQVAYEQYFGPGTRLTVT.

This clonotype has a handful of counts. This chain links TRBV5-4 with TRBJ2-7; tentative D call: TRBD2 (5 bases). This CDR3 comprises 12 residues. Germline CDR1 SGHNT, CDR2 YYREEE (reference sequence). Trimming removed 4 bases at V and 4 bases at J, with 9 bases between. CDR3 amino acids: CASSVDLYEQYF. Written as DNA, the CDR3 is TGTGCCAGCAGCGTGGACTTGTACGAGCAGTACTTC.

The chain combines TRBV7-3 with TRBJ2-2; D is possibly TRBD2 (6 bases). The CDR3 covers 18 residues. CDR1 SGHTA and CDR2 FQGTGA come from the germline V gene. Trimming took 5 bases from V and 0 from J, leaving 19 bases between them. For the CDR3, the DNA is TGTGCCAGCAGCGCCTGGTCGCCTGGCGGGACGAACACCGGGGAGCTGTTTTTT. This sequence encodes CASSAWSPGGTNTGELFF.

This clonotype was seen just once. This may be a read error, as it is one base from a much larger clone. The rearrangement joins TRBV5-1 to TRBJ2-3; TRBD2 agrees at 11 bases. Germline V lookup: CDR1 SGHRS, CDR2 YFSETQ. This CDR3 contains 16 residues. The CDR3 region has the DNA TGCGCCAACAGCCAGACTAGCGGGGCCCGCACAGATACGCAGTATTTT. Its translation is CANSQTSGARTDTQYF.

This clonotype appeared many times. CDR3 bases: TGTGCCAGCAGTTGGGGGGGCTCGAACACTGAAGCTTTCTTT. As protein: CASSWGGSNTEAFF. V usage is TRBV7-6 and J usage is TRBJ1-1; a weak D match, TRBD1 (6 bases). CDR3 size: 14 residues. Germline V gives CDR1 SGHVS, CDR2 FNYEAQ. V lost 6 bases to trimming and J lost 1 base, with 12 bases between them. Variable domain in full (rest from reference TRBV7-6 and TRBJ1-1): GAGVSQSPRYKVTKRGQDVALRCDPISGHVSLYWYRQALGQGPEFLTYFNYEAQQDKSGLPNDRFSAERPEGSISTLTIQRTEQRDSAMYRCASSWGGSNTEAFFGQGTRLTVV.

The chain couples TRBV6-5 to TRBJ2-7, with D hard to call. The CDR3 runs to 14 residues. The V and J ends lost 7 bases and 0 bases respectively, with 13 bases between them. Germline-derived CDR1 and CDR2 are MNHEY and SVGAGI. CDR3 residues: CASTKAGASYEQYF. Written as DNA, the CDR3 is TGTGCCAGCACTAAGGCAGGCGCCTCCTACGAGCAGTACTTC.

This clonotype was found many times. The chain uses TRBV12-5 and TRBJ1-2; TRBD1 matches 7 bases. The CDR3 runs 17 residues. Germline CDR1 and CDR2: LGHNT and FRNRAP. V lost 0 bases, J lost 2 bases, and 9 bases stayed unmatched. The DNA for the CDR3 is TGTGCTAGTGGTTTGGTTCTCCGGGACAGCCTCAACTATGGCTACACCTTC. Amino acids: CASGLVLRDSLNYGYTF.